The rows below give T cell receptor beta chains drawn from one sample of a study of OX40 agonist ivuxolimab in advanced cancers. Repertoires were generated with immunoSEQ multiplex PCR, while TCRdb's copy carries only in-frame clones and drops some. This sample has tens of thousands of clones, with over 70% found just once. The sample here was CD4+ or CD8+ T cells sorted from blood, taken in a trial of the OX40 agonist ivuxolimab. The receptors were sampled from an adult with an advanced solid tumor such as melanoma, head and neck, liver or kidney cancer. Each CDR3 is given without its conserved first and last residue. Size values are once, few and many counts, or a class for expanded clones, and some rows have none.

TRBJ1-2 | TRBV5-8 | NA | ASSLERDYGYT
TRBJ2-5 | TRBV15 | NA | ATSIMTQGETQY
TRBJ1-3 | TRBV5-5 | once | ASSQDRGNTIY
TRBJ1-1 | TRBV7-3 | NA | ASSLNDNRIGAF
TRBJ2-7 | TRBV27 | NA | ASSPLQGASSYEQY
TRBJ2-3 | TRBV11-2 | NA | ASSLRVADTQY
TRBJ2-3 | TRBV11-2 | NA | ASSQGTDTQY
TRBJ2-5 | TRBV5-8 | NA | ASRPGDRVQGETQY
TRBJ2-7 | TRBV2 | NA | ASSWGQGSYEQY
TRBJ2-2 | TRBV28 | NA | ASSRGLAGVSNTGELF
TRBJ1-6 | TRBV6-5 | NA | ASSSYRDSPLH
TRBJ2-5 | TRBV9 | NA | ASSVGRRQGAQETQY
TRBJ1-5 | TRBV7-9 | NA | ASSLEGGQPQH
TRBJ2-1 | TRBV5-1 | NA | ASSLLTQGVGHNEQF
TRBJ1-1 | TRBV7-2 | NA | ASSFTLNTEAF
TRBJ1-5 | TRBV19 | NA | ASRGRASANQPQH
TRBJ2-7 | TRBV11-2 | once | ASSPIRTGGGYEQY
TRBJ2-5 | TRBV20-1 | NA | SAPRETQY
TRBJ1-4 | TRBV5-4 | NA | ASSPSWQGELF
TRBJ1-2 | TRBV29-1 | NA | SVALDNGYT
TRBJ2-3 | TRBV11-2 | NA | ASSEGLAGADTQY
TRBJ1-4 | TRBV10-1 | NA | ASSPRLNEKLF
TRBJ2-2 | TRBV2 | NA | ASIFGNTGELF
TRBJ2-3 | TRBV10-3 | once | AISAPGRRTDTQY
TRBJ2-3 | TRBV6-1 | few | ASSGQGGTDTQY
TRBJ1-2 | TRBV5-6 | NA | ASSLVPPQGENGYT
TRBJ2-7 | TRBV5-1 | NA | ASNLEPKGGSYEQY
TRBJ1-2 | TRBV20-1 | NA | SASLEAVYT
TRBJ2-5 | TRBV16 | once | ASSQFSQGETQY
TRBJ1-1 | TRBV10-1 | NA | ASSESRSGVEAF
TRBJ1-3 | TRBV7-2 | NA | ASSPGTGSSGNTIY
TRBJ1-1 | TRBV18 | NA | ASSLYRDMNTEAF
TRBJ1-2 | TRBV5-6 | NA | ASSATGGLGYT
TRBJ1-5 | TRBV6-1 | NA | ASSAGTGVSNQPQH
TRBJ2-7 | TRBV5-1 | NA | ASSLDQGDEQY
TRBJ1-1 | TRBV7-9 | NA | ASSGGWGDTEAF
TRBJ1-3 | TRBV6-1 | NA | ASRKDRDGNTIY
TRBJ2-3 | TRBV28 | NA | ASSFPPLSDTQY
TRBJ2-5 | TRBV28 | NA | ASTTSGTETQY
TRBJ1-1 | TRBV18 | NA | ASSQPGSEAF
TRBJ2-1 | TRBV5-1 | NA | ASSFLAESYNEQF
TRBJ1-1 | TRBV6-5 | NA | ASSYGRGAF
TRBJ2-1 | TRBV19 | NA | ASRPIGALDEQF
TRBJ1-5 | TRBV6-1 | NA | ASSGPGQGRPQH
TRBJ1-1 | TRBV6-5 | few | ASSYGGTNTEAF
TRBJ2-7 | TRBV4-1 | NA | ASSQLAGGPSYEQY
TRBJ2-2 | TRBV30 | NA | AWDEDFRNGELF
TRBJ2-1 | TRBV5-1 | NA | ASRAGLGLF
TRBJ2-5 | TRBV12-5 | NA | ASGTGGRETQY
TRBJ2-1 | TRBV7-8 | NA | ASSNREGRNEQF
TRBJ1-2 | TRBV7-8 | few | ASSLGEGGYGYT
TRBJ1-2 | TRBV5-5 | NA | ASSLHWSSGGMAVGYT
TRBJ2-1 | TRBV5-1 | NA | ASRENQGIHEQF
TRBJ1-5 | TRBV2 | NA | ASSGTGNQPQH
TRBJ2-7 | TRBV6-6 | NA | ATQRQDRGAYEQY